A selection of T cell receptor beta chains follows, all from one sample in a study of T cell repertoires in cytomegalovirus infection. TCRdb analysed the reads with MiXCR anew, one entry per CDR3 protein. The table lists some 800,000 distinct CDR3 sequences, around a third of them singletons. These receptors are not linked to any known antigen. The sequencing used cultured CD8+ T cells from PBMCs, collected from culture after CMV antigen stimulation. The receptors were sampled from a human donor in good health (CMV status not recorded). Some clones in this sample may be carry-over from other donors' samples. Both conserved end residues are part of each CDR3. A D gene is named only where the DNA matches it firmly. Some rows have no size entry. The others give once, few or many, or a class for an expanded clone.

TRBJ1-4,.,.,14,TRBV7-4,CASSDRDNREKLFF,TGTGCCAGCAGCGACCGGGACAATCGGGAAAAACTGTTTTTT
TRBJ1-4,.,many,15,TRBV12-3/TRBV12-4,CASKLDQGRGEKLFF,TGTGCCAGCAAACTCGACCAGGGGAGGGGTGAAAAACTGTTTTTT
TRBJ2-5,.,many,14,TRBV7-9,CASSLVGSAETQYF,TGTGCCAGCAGCTTAGTGGGGTCGGCGGAGACCCAGTACTTC
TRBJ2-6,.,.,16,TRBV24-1,CATSDPGGAGANVLTF,TGTGCCACCAGTGACCCGGGCGGGGCTGGGGCCAACGTCCTGACTTTC
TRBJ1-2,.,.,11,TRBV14,CASSQDWGYTF,TGTGCCAGCAGCCAAGACTGGGGCTACACCTTC
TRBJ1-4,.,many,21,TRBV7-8,CASSLIFLLRGGEATNEKLFF,TGTGCCAGCAGCTTAATTTTTCTTCTCAGGGGTGGAGAGGCAACTAATGAAAAACTGTTTTTT
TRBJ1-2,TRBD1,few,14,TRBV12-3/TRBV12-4,CASRTDRGNYGYTF,TGTGCCAGCCGGACGGACAGGGGGAACTATGGCTACACCTTC
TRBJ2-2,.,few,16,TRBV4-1,CASSQVQSWGTGELFF,TGCGCCAGCAGCCAAGTTCAGTCTTGGGGCACCGGGGAGCTGTTTTTT
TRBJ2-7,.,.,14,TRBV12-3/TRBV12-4,CASSLRHLPLEQYF,TGTGCCAGCAGTTTGAGACACCTTCCTCTGGAGCAGTACTTC
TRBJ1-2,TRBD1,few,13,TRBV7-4,CASSLATGYGYTF,TGTGCCAGCAGCTTAGCGACAGGGTATGGCTACACCTTC
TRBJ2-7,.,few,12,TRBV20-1,CSAGGQTYEQYF,TGCAGTGCAGGAGGACAGACCTACGAGCAGTACTTC
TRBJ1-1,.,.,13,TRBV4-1,CASSQRGAPEAFF,TGCGCCAGCAGCCAAAGGGGTGCCCCTGAAGCTTTCTTT
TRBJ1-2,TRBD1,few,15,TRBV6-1,CASSEGGQVQHGYTF,TGTGCCAGCAGTGAAGGGGGACAGGTCCAGCATGGCTACACCTTC
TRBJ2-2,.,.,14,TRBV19,CASSDSRLTGELFF,TGTGCCAGCTCGGACAGTCGTCTCACCGGGGAGCTGTTTTTT
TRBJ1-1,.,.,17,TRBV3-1,CASSQRGEHNLNTEAFF,TGTGCCAGCAGCCAGCGCGGGGAACACAACTTGAACACTGAAGCTTTCTTT
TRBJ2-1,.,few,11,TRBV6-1,CASSSTNQQFF,TGTGCCAGCAGTTCCACTAATCAGCAGTTCTTC
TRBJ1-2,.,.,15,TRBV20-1,CSARDSRGPNYGYTF,TGCAGTGCTAGAGATTCAAGGGGCCCTAACTATGGCTACACCTTC